This T cell receptor (beta chain) was found in a study of OX40 agonist ivuxolimab in advanced cancers. Study as a whole: Partial response was recorded in three patients: one hepatocellular carcinoma and two cutaneous melanoma cases.

V shed 1 base and J shed 0 bases, with 16 bases lying between them. Germline V lookup: CDR1 SGDLS, CDR2 YYNGEE. There are 17 residues in the CDR3. Here immunoSEQ multiplex PCR was the method, and the copy in TCRdb shows in-frame clones only, minus some. The sample contains about 46,000 clones, approximately 88% of which appear only once. This TCR was sampled from an adult with an advanced solid tumor such as melanoma, head and neck, liver or kidney cancer. The chain uses TRBV9 and TRBJ1-2; TRBD1 is a possible D gene (6 bases). This specimen was CD4+ or CD8+ T cells sorted from blood, taken in a trial of the OX40 agonist ivuxolimab. The CDR3 protein is CASSVKETGRTNYGYTF. CDR3 DNA sequence: TGTGCCAGCAGCGTAAAGGAAACAGGGAGGACTAACTATGGCTACACCTTC.